A single sample is the source of the 27 T cell receptor beta chains below, sequenced in a study of cytomegalovirus exposure and HLA in healthy donors. The PCR employed 60 Vbeta primers together with 13 Jbeta primers. Produced via immunoSEQ multiplex PCR; TCRdb's table is partial and in-frame only. In the table there are roughly 130,000 clones, about 70% of which are singletons. Sequenced material: PBMCs. The receptors were sampled from a woman aged 55-69 years in good health and CMV-seropositive.

The J gene is TRBJ2-3, the V gene TRBV19, with unresolved D. Germline V gene data show CDR1 as LNHDA and CDR2 as SQIVND (reference sequence). The CDR3 extends over 13 amino acids. V lost 3 bases, J lost 3 bases, and 7 bases lay in between. The CDR3 loop is CASSISGTDTQYF. CDR3 DNA: TGTGCCAGTAGTATCTCAGGAACAGATACGCAGTATTTT.

This clone was seen just once. V is TRBV7-9 and J is TRBJ2-7, with 8 bases that match TRBD2. The CDR3 loop spans 15 amino acids. Trimming took 7 bases from V and 3 from J; bases not matched to a gene: 11. CDR1 is SEHNR, CDR2 FQNEAQ, per germline (reference sequence). The CDR3, as DNA: TGTGCCAGCACCGACCGGGGGGGCCCCCTCTACGAGCAGTACTTC. This gives the protein CASTDRGGPLYEQYF. The whole variable domain, filled in from reference TRBV7-9 and TRBJ2-7, reads DTGVSQNPRHKITKRGQNVTFRCDPISEHNRLYWYRQTLGQGPEFLTYFQNEAQLEKSRLLSDRFSAERPKGSFSTLEIQRTEQGDSAMYLCASTDRGGPLYEQYFGPGTRLTVT.

The chain links TRBV11-3 to TRBJ2-1; 11 nucleotides agree with TRBD2. The CDR3 covers 15 residues. CDR1 and CDR2 (germline): SGHNT, YENEEA. V dropped 1 base and J dropped 8; count of bases not matched to a gene: 4. In DNA, the CDR3 is TGTGCCAGCAGCTTAGGGCTAGCGGGGGGTCATGAGCAGTTCTTC. It is translated as CASSLGLAGGHEQFF.

This clone has a handful of counts. V is TRBV7-9 and J is TRBJ1-1; no firm D call. Germline V gene sequence: CDR1 SEHNR, CDR2 FQNEAQ (reference sequence). Trimming removed 1 base from V and 11 bases from J, with 11 bases in between. The CDR3 contains 12 residues. CDR3: CASSLGASSAFF. Here the CDR3 DNA reads TGTGCCAGCAGCTTAGGGGCCTCGAGCGCTTTCTTT.

This clone was found a few times. The chain links TRBV10-3 to TRBJ2-1; 10 nucleotides line up with TRBD1. J lost 10 bases, V lost 2 bases, and 8 bases had no gene match. In germline, CDR1 is ENHRY, CDR2 SYGVKD. The CDR3 sequence is 15 residues long. The CDR3 spells CAISEEGTGAREQFF. CDR3 DNA: TGTGCCATCAGTGAGGAGGGGACAGGGGCTCGGGAGCAGTTCTTC.

This clone was seen a single time. This chain joins TRBV6-5 and TRBJ1-2; 8 nucleotides agree with TRBD1. The CDR3 runs to 14 residues. Germline V gene sequence: CDR1 MNHEY, CDR2 SVGAGI. Trimming at V came to 7 bases and at J to 4 bases, leaving 8 bases not matched to a gene. CDR3 coding DNA: TGTGCCAGCACCGGACAGGGTGTAGTCTATGGCTACACCTTC. It translates to CASTGQGVVYGYTF.

The sample holds a few counts of this clone. This chain connects TRBV7-6 to TRBJ1-1, with D maybe TRBD1 (5 bases). CDR3 size: 15 residues. Germline-derived CDR1 and CDR2 are SGHVS and FNYEAQ. V lost 1 base and J lost 4, with 13 bases in between. The CDR3 spells CASSLEGTGGTEAFF. Here the CDR3 DNA reads TGTGCCAGCAGCTTAGAGGGGACCGGGGGCACTGAAGCTTTCTTT.

V and J are TRBV6-6 and TRBJ2-7; TRBD1 agrees at 7 bases. V dropped 7 bases and J dropped 9; count of bases not matched to a gene: 9. This CDR3 has 12 residues. CDR1 MNHNY and CDR2 SVGAGI come from the germline V gene (reference sequence). The CDR3 sequence is CASTPGGGGQYF. In DNA form, the CDR3 reads TGTGCCAGCACCCCAGGGGGTGGGGGGCAGTACTTC.

This chain joins TRBV7-9 and TRBJ2-1; D is unclear. The CDR3 is 14 amino acids. Trimming cost V 5 bases and J 6 bases, with 14 bases left between them. Germline V gene lookup returns CDR1 SEHNR and CDR2 FQNEAQ (reference sequence). In nucleotides, the CDR3 is TGTGCCAGCAGCCCCGGTCTAACCACCAATGAGCAGTTCTTC. It translates to CASSPGLTTNEQFF. Using reference TRBV7-9 and TRBJ2-1 for the parts outside the CDR3, the full variable domain is DTGVSQNPRHKITKRGQNVTFRCDPISEHNRLYWYRQTLGQGPEFLTYFQNEAQLEKSRLLSDRFSAERPKGSFSTLEIQRTEQGDSAMYLCASSPGLTTNEQFFGPGTRLTVL.

This clone was detected once. An end of the junction does not agree with germline; a read error may underlie this. The V gene is TRBV9, the J gene TRBJ2-6; D possibly corresponds to TRBD1 (5 bases). The CDR3 is made up of 13 amino acids. Germline V gives CDR1 SGDLS, CDR2 YYNGEE. The CDR3 region has the DNA TGTGCCAGCAGCCTCTCTGGGGCCAACGTCCTGATTTTC. This encodes CASSLSGANVLIF.

The J gene is TRBJ2-1, the V gene TRBV7-2; no clear D. V was shortened by 1 base and J by 5 bases, with 12 bases between the two germline ends. The CDR3 is made up of 15 amino acids. Germline V gives CDR1 SGHTA, CDR2 FQGNSA. The DNA for the CDR3 is TGTGCCAGCAGCTTAGATCCTAGAACCAACAATGAGCAGTTCTTC. It translates to CASSLDPRTNNEQFF.

On this clone: Other DNA sequences of this sample code for an identical CDR3. The CDR3 coding sequence is TGTGCCAGCAGTGCTCCGGGTTCCTACGAGCAGTACTTC. Encoded protein: CASSAPGSYEQYF. The chain carries TRBV6-5 and TRBJ2-7; D is unclear. The CDR3 is 13 amino acids. Trimming took 5 bases from V and 1 from J, leaving 9 bases between them. CDR1 is MNHEY and CDR2 is SVGAGI in the germline V gene.

The chain carries TRBV29-1 and TRBJ1-2; TRBD1 agrees at 7 bases. Germline V CDR1 and CDR2: SQVTM, ANQGSEA. This CDR3 has 13 residues. The V segment lost 7 bases and the J segment 2 bases; nucleotides outside the gene matches: 7. The CDR3 sequence: CSGSDRINYGYTF. Written as DNA, the CDR3 is TGCAGCGGCTCGGACAGGATCAACTATGGCTACACCTTC.

CDR3 protein: CASSAFNEQFF. CDR3 sequence (DNA): TGTGCCAGCAGTGCCTTCAATGAGCAGTTCTTC. This chain uses TRBV2 with TRBJ2-1; unclear D gene. The germline gives CDR1 SNHLY, CDR2 FYNNEI. The CDR3 covers 11 residues. V was shortened by 4 bases and J by 6 bases, with 4 bases between the two germline ends.

The V and J genes are TRBV6-5 and TRBJ2-7, with a tentative D call TRBD1 (5 bases). Trimming cost V 5 bases and J 3 bases, with 11 bases left between them. The CDR3 contains 13 residues. In germline, CDR1 is MNHEY, CDR2 SVGAGI. CDR3 residues: CASSTLGDYEQYF. Written as DNA, the CDR3 is TGTGCCAGCAGTACCTTAGGGGACTACGAGCAGTACTTC.

The chain has TRBV5-1 and TRBJ1-2, with TRBD1 matching 7 bases. This CDR3 is 13 amino acids long. CDR1 is SGHRS, CDR2 YFSETQ, per germline. Losses at the gene ends were 3 bases for V and 4 bases for J; bases not matched to a gene: 3. The CDR3 nucleotides are TGCGCCAGCAGCTCACAGGGGACCTATGGCTACACCTTC. Translated, it gives CASSSQGTYGYTF.

The V and J genes are TRBV29-1 and TRBJ2-1; 9 bases fit TRBD1. From germline, CDR1 is SQVTM and CDR2 ANQGSEA. V dropped 2 bases and J dropped 3; count of bases not matched to a gene: 5. The CDR3 contains 15 residues. CDR3 sequence (DNA): TGCAGCGTTGAATTTGTGACAGGGGGCTACAATGAGCAGTTCTTC. Translated: CSVEFVTGGYNEQFF.

The V and J genes are TRBV13 and TRBJ1-3, with D tentatively TRBD1 (5 bases). The CDR3 is 20 amino acids. The germline CDR1 and CDR2 sequences are PRHDT and FYEKMQ (reference sequence). Trimming stripped 5 bases from V and 5 bases from J, with 31 bases between. The CDR3 loop reads CASSLREIGAQQGYRNTIYF. The CDR3 DNA sequence: TGTGCCAGCAGCCTCAGGGAAATTGGGGCGCAGCAAGGCTACAGAAACACCATATATTTT.

The chain uses TRBV6-5 and TRBJ2-2; D is unclear. V was shortened by 4 bases and J by 5 bases, with 17 bases between the two germline ends. The CDR3 is made up of 16 amino acids. Germline CDR1 reads MNHEY; CDR2 reads SVGAGI. The CDR3 region is CASSFTGLTVTGELFF. CDR3 DNA sequence: TGTGCCAGCAGTTTCACCGGTCTCACCGTGACCGGGGAGCTGTTTTTT.

This clone was counted once. The CDR3 protein is CASSLGAKATNEKLFF. The CDR3 bases are TGCGCCAGCAGCTTGGGGGCAAAGGCAACTAATGAAAAACTGTTTTTT. This chain links TRBV5-1 with TRBJ1-4; D gene unclear. The CDR3 has 16 residues. CDR1 is SGHRS, CDR2 YFSETQ, per germline. V shed 0 bases and J shed 0 bases, with 9 bases lying between them.

In this sample, this clone turned up a few times. This chain connects TRBV7-2 to TRBJ1-1; D ambiguous. The germline CDR1 and CDR2 sequences are SGHTA and FQGNSA. Trimming took off 1 base at V and 5 bases at J, with 11 bases between the two ends. The CDR3 consists of 14 residues. CDR3 sequence reads: CASSLGRRGTEAFF. CDR3 bases: TGTGCCAGCAGCTTAGGAAGGAGAGGAACTGAAGCTTTCTTT.

This rearrangement joins TRBV10-3 to TRBJ1-3; 8 nucleotides match TRBD1. This CDR3 spans 14 amino acids. V dropped 10 bases and J dropped 4; count of bases not matched to a gene: 9. CDR1 is ENHRY, CDR2 SYGVKD, per germline. The CDR3 DNA follows: TGTGCCACTGGGAACAGGGGGATGGGAAACACCATATATTTT. Translated, it gives CATGNRGMGNTIYF.

This clone was seen more than once but under ten times. The rearrangement uses TRBV10-3 and TRBJ2-1, with 11 bases identical to TRBD2. The V and J ends lost 6 bases and 12 bases, in that order; junction bases with no gene match: 7. The germline V gene has CDR1 ENHRY and CDR2 SYGVKD. The CDR3 consists of 13 residues. For the CDR3, the DNA is TGTGCCATCAGCCTAGCGGGGGGCGCCCGGCAGTTCTTC. This codes for CAISLAGGARQFF.

J is TRBJ2-2 and V is TRBV15; D might be TRBD1 (6 bases). Trimming pared 5 bases from V and 5 bases from J, leaving 12 bases between. CDR1 is LNHNV and CDR2 is YYDKDF in the germline V gene (reference sequence). This CDR3 is 14 amino acids long. The CDR3 nucleotides read TGTGCCACCAGCCCCCTTAGGGGGACCGGGGAGCTGTTTTTT. As protein: CATSPLRGTGELFF.

This clone appeared a single time. This chain joins TRBV4-1 and TRBJ1-2; TRBD1 matches at 8 bases. Germline V gene lookup returns CDR1 MGHRA and CDR2 YSYEKL. The CDR3 sequence is 15 residues long. Trimming at V came to 0 bases and at J to 7 bases, leaving 7 bases not matched to a gene. CDR3 in DNA: TGCGCCAGCAGCCAAGATCGGCAGGGGGCGCGTGGCTACACCTTC. Its protein is CASSQDRQGARGYTF.

The chain couples TRBV2 to TRBJ1-4; TRBD1 aligns across 8 bases. This CDR3 comprises 16 residues. Germline assignment: CDR1 SNHLY and CDR2 FYNNEI. Trimming at V came to 7 bases and at J to 3 bases, leaving 10 bases not matched to a gene. DNA for the CDR3: TGTGCCAGCACCCCAGGACAGGGATGGCCTAATGAAAAACTGTTTTTT. It codes for CASTPGQGWPNEKLFF.

This clone was observed a single time. This rearrangement joins TRBV25-1 to TRBJ1-2; possibly TRBD1 for D (6 bases). V was cut by 5 bases and J by 5 bases, with 9 bases left in between. This CDR3 spans 12 amino acids. Germline-derived CDR1 and CDR2 are MGHDK and SYGVNS. The CDR3 DNA reads TGTGCCAGCAGTCCCGGACAGTATGGCTACACCTTC. Protein sequence: CASSPGQYGYTF.